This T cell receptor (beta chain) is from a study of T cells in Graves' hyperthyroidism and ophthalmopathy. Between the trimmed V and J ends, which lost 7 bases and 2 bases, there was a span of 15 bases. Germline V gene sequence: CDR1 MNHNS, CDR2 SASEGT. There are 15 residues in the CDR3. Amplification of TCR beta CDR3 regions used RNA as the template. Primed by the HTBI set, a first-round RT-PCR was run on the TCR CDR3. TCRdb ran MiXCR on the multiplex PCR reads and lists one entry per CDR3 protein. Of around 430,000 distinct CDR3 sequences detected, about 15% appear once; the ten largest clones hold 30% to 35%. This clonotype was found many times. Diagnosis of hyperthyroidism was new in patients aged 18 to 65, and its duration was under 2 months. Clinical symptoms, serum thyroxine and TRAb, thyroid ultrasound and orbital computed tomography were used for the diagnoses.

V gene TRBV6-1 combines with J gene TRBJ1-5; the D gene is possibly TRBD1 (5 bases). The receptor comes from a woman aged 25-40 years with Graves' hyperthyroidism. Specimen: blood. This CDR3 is CASNRDFPGNQPQHF. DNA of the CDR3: TGTGCCAGCAACCGGGACTTTCCGGGCAATCAGCCCCAGCATTTT.